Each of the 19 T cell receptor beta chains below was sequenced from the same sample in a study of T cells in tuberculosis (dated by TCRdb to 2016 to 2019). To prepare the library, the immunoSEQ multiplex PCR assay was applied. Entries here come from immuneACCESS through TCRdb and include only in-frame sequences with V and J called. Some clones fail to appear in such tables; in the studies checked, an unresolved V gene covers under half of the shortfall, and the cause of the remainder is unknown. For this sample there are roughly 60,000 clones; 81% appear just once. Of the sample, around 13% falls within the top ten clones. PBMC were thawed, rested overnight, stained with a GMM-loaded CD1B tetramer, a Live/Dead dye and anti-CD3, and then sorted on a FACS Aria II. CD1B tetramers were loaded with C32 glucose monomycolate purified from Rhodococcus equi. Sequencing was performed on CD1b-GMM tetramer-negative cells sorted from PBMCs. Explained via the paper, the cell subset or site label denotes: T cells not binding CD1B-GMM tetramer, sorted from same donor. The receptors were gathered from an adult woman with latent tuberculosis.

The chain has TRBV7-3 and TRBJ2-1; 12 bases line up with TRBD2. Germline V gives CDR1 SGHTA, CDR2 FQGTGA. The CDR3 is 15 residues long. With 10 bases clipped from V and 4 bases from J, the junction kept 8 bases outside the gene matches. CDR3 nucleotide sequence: TGTGCCACGTCCCTAGCGGGGGGGCATTACAATGAGCAGTTCTTC. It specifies CATSLAGGHYNEQFF.

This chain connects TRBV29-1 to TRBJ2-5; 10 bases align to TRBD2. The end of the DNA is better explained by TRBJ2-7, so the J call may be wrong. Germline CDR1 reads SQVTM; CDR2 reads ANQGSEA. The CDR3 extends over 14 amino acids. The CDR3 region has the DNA TGCAGCGTCCCAGGGGCTAGCGGGAGTATCGAGCAGTACTTC. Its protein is CSVPGASGSIEQYF.

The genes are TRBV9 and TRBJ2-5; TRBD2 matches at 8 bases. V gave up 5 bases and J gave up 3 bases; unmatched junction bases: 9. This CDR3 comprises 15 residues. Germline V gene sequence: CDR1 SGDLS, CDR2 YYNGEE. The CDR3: CASSKSGSLKETQYF. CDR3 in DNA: TGTGCCAGCAGTAAAAGCGGGAGTTTGAAAGAGACCCAGTACTTC.

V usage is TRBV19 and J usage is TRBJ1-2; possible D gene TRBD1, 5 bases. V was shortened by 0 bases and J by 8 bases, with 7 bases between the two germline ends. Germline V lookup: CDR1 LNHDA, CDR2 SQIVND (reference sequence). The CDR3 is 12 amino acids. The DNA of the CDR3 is TGTGCCAGTAGTATAGATACAGGCGGCTACACCTTC. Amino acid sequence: CASSIDTGGYTF. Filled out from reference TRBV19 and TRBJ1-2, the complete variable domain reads DGGITQSPKYLFRKEGQNVTLSCEQNLNHDAMYWYRQDPGQGLRLIYYSQIVNDFQKGDIAEGYSVSREKKESFPLTVTSAQKNPTAFYLCASSIDTGGYTFGSGTRLTVV.

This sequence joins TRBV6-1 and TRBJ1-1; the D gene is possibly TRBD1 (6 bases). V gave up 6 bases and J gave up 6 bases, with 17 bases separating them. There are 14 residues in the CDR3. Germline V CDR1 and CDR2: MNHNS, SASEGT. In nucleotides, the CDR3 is TGTGCCAGCAGAGGCACTACAGGGAATCCTGAAGCTTTCTTT. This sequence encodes CASRGTTGNPEAFF.

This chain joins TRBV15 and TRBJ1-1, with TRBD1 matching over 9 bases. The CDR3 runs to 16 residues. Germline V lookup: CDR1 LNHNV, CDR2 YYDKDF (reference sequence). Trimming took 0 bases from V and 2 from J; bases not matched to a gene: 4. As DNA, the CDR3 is TGTGCCACCAGCAGAGATTTGGGACAGGGTAACACTGAAGCTTTCTTT. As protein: CATSRDLGQGNTEAFF.

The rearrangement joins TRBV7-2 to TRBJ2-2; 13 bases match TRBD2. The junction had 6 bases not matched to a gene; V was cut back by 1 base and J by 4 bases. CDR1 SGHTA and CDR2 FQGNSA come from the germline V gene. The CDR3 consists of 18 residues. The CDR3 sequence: CASSLELAGGWGTGELFF. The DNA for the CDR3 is TGTGCCAGCAGCTTAGAACTAGCGGGAGGGTGGGGCACCGGGGAGCTGTTTTTT.

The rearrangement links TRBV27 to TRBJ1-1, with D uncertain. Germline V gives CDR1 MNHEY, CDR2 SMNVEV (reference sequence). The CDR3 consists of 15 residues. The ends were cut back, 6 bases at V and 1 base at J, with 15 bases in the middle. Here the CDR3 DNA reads TGTGCCAGCAGCCCGGTCCTGTTAAAGAACACTGAAGCTTTCTTT. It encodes CASSPVLLKNTEAFF.

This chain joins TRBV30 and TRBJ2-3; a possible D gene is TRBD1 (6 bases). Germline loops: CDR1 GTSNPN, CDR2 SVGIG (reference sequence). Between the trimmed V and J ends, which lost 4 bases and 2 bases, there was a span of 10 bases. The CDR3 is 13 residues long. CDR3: CAWNRVNTDTQYF. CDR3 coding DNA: TGTGCCTGGAACAGGGTCAACACAGATACGCAGTATTTT.

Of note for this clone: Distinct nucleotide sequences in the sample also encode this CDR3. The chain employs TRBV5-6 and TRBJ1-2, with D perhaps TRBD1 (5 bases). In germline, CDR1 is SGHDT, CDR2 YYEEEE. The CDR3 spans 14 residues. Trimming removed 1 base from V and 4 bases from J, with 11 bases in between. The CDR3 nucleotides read TGTGCCAGCAGCTTGCGGCAGGGCAGCTATGGCTACACCTTC. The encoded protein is CASSLRQGSYGYTF.

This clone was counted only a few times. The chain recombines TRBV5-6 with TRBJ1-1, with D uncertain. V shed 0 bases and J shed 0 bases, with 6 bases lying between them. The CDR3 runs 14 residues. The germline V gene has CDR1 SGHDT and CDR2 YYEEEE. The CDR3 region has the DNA TGTGCCAGCAGCTTGGAACAGCTGAACACTGAAGCTTTCTTT. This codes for CASSLEQLNTEAFF.

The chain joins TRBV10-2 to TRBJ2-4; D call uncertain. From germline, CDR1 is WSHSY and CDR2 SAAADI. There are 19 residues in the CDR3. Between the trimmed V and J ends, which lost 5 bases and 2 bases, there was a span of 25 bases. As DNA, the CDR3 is TGCGCCAGCAGTCCCCTAAGACAAACTCTACCACTGACCAAAAACATTCAGTACTTC. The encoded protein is CASSPLRQTLPLTKNIQYF.

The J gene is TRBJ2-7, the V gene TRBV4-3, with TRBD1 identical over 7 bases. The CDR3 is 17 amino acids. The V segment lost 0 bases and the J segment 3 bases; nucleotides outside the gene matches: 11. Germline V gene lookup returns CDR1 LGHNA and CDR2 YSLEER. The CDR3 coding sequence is TGCGCCAGCAGCCAAGATCCGGTAGGGGGCGCGGGCTACGAGCAGTACTTC. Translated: CASSQDPVGGAGYEQYF.

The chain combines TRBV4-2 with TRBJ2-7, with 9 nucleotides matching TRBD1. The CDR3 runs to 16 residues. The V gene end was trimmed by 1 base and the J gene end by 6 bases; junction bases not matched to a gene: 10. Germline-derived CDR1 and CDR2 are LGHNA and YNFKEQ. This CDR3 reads CASSQVAGTGPGEQYF. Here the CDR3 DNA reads TGTGCCAGCAGCCAAGTCGCCGGGACAGGGCCTGGCGAGCAGTACTTC.

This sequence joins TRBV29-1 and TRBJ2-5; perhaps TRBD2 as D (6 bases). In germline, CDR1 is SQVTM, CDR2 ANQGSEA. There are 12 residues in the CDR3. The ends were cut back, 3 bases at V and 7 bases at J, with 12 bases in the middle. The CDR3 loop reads CSVDPGGGTQYF. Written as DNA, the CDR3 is TGCAGCGTTGACCCCGGGGGTGGGACCCAGTACTTC.

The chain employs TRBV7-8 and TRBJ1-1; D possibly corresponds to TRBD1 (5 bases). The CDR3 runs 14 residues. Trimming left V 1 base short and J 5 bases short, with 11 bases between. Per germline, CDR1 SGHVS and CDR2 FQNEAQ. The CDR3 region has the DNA TGTGCCAGCAGCTTAGGGGGGGGATCTACTGAAGCTTTCTTT. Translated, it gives CASSLGGGSTEAFF.

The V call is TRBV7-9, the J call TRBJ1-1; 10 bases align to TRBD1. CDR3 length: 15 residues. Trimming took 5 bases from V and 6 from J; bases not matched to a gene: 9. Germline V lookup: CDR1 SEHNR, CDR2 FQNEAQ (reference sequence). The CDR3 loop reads CASSGRIGTGAEAFF. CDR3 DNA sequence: TGTGCCAGCAGCGGGAGAATTGGGACAGGGGCTGAAGCTTTCTTT.

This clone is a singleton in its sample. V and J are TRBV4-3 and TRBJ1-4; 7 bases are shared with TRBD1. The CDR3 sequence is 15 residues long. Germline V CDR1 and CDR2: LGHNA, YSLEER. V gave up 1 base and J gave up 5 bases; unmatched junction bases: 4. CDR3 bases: TGCGCCAGCAGCCAAGGAGCCAGGGGGAATGAAAAACTGTTTTTT. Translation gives CASSQGARGNEKLFF.

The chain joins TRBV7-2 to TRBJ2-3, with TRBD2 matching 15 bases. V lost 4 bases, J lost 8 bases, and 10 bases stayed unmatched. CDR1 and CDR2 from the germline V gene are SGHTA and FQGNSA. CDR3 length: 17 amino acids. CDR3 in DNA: TGTGCCAGCAGCTCCCCGGGACTAGCGGGGGGTAGGAGTACGCAGTATTTT. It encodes CASSSPGLAGGRSTQYF.